The T cell receptor (beta chain) under discussion was sequenced for a study of blood T cells in healthy people across ages. Together with a sample-barcoded 5' primer, a J-beta primer mix was included in a second PCR lasting about 7 to 11 cycles. All samples yielded 3 million or more CDR3-containing paired-end reads. TCRdb called the 5' RACE reads again in MiXCR, with one record for every CDR3 protein. Of almost 1 million distinct CDR3 sequences listed, roughly 51% are singletons. About this clonotype: What it binds is not known. Compared with germline, one end of the junction differs, possibly owing to a read error.

Study outcomes and limitations: Correlation between TCR beta diversity and naive T cell percentage was strong. Those diversity estimates obtained from one million T cells were thought to be underestimates.

The CDR3 loop spans 16 amino acids. The V gene's germline CDR1 is SGHRS and CDR2 YFSETQ. This clonotype originated in an older woman in good health. V usage is TRBV5-1 and J usage is TRBJ2-5, with 8 bases matching TRBD1. The specimen sequenced was blood. CDR3 region: CASSHGQGNVQEIQYF. CDR3 coding DNA: TGCGCCAGCAGCCATGGACAGGGTAACGTGCAAGAGATCCAGTACTTC.